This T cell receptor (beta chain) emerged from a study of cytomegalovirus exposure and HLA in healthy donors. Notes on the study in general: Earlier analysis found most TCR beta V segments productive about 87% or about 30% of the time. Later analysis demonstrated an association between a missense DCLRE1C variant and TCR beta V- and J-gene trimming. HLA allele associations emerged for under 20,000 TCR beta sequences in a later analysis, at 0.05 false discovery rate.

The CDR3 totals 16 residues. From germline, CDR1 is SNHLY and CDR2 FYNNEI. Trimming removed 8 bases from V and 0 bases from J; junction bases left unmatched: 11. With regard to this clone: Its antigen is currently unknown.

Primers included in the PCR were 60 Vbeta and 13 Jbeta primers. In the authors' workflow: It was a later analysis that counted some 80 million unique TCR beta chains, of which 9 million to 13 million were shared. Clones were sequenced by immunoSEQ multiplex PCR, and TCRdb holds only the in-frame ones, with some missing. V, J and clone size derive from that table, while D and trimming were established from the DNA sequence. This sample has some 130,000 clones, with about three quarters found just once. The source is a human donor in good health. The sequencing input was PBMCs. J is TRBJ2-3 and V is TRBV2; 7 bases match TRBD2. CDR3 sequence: CASGGGGEPSTDTQYF. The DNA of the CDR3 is TGTGCCAGCGGGGGTGGGGGGGAACCTAGCACAGATACGCAGTATTTT. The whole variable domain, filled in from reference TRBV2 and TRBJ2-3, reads EPEVTQTPSHQVTQMGQEVILRCVPISNHLYFYWYRQILGQKVEFLVSFYNNEISEKSEIFDDQFSVERPDGSNFTLKIRSTKLEDSAMYFCASGGGGEPSTDTQYFGPGTRLTVL.